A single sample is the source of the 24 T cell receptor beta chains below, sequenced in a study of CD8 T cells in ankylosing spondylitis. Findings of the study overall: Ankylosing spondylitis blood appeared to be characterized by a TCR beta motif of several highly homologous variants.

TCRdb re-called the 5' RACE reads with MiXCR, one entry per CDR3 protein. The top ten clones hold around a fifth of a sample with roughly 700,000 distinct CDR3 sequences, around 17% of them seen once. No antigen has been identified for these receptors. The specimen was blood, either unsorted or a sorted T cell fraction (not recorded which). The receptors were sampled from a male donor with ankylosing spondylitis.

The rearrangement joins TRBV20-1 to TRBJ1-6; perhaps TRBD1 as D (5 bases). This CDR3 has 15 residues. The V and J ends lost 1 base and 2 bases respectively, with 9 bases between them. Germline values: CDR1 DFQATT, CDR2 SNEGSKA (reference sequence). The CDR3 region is CSARAQGPYNSPLHF. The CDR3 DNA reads TGCAGTGCTAGAGCTCAGGGCCCCTATAATTCACCCCTCCACTTT.

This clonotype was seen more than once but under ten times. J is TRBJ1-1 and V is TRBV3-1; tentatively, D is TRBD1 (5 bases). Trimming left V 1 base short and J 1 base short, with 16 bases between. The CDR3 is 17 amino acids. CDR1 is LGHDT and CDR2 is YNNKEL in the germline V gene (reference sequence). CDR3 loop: CASSQARWGTGNTEAFF. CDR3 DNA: TGTGCCAGCAGCCAAGCCCGATGGGGAACAGGGAACACTGAAGCTTTCTTT.

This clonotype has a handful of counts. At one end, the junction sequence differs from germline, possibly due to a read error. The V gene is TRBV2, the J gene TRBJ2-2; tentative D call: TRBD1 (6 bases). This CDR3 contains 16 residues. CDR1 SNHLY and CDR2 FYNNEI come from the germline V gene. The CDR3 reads CASNEQGNLGAGELFF. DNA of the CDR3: TGTGCCAGCAATGAACAGGGAAACCTGGGCGCCGGGGAGCTGTTTTTT.

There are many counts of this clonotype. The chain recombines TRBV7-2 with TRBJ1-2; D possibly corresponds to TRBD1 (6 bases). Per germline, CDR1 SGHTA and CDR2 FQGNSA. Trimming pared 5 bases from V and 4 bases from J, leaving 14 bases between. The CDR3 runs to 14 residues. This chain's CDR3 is CASSAQQGGYGYTF. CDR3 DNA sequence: TGTGCCAGCAGCGCCCAACAGGGTGGCTATGGCTACACCTTC.

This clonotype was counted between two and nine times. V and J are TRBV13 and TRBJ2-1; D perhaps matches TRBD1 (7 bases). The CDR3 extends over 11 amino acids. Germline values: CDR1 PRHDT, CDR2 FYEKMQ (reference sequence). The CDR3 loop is CTGQRANEQFF. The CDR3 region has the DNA TGTACGGGACAGCGGGCCAATGAGCAGTTCTTC.

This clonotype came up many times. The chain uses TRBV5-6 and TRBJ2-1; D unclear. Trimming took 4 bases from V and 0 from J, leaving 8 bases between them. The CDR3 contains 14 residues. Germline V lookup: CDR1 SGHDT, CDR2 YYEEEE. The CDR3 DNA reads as TGTGCCAGCAGCGTGGAGAGCTCCTACAATGAGCAGTTCTTC. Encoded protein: CASSVESSYNEQFF.

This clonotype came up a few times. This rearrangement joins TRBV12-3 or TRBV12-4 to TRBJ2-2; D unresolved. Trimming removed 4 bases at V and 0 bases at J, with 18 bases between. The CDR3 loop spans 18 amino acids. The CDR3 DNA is TGTGCCAGCAGTTCGTCATCTAGTCTCCCTACGAACACCGGGGAGCTGTTTTTT. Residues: CASSSSSSLPTNTGELFF.

DNA of the CDR3: TGCAGTGCTAGGCCCTTAGCGGGCTATTACAATGAGCAGTTCTTC. It codes for CSARPLAGYYNEQFF. The genes are TRBV20-1 and TRBJ2-1; 7 nucleotides align to TRBD2. This CDR3 region has 15 residues. Trimming removed 3 bases from V and 4 bases from J; junction bases left unmatched: 9. The germline CDR1 and CDR2 sequences are DFQATT and SNEGSKA (reference sequence).

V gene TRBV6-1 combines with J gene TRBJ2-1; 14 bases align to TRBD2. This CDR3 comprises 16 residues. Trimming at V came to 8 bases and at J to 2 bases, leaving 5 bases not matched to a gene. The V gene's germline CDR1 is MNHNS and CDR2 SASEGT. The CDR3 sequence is CASRRLAGGTYNEQFF. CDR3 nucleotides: TGTGCCAGCCGAAGACTAGCGGGGGGGACCTACAATGAGCAGTTCTTC.

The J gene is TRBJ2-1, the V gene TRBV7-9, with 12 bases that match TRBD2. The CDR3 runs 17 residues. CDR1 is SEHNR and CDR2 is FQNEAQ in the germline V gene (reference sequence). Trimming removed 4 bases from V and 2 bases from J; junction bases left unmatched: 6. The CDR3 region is CASSSTTSGGPYNEQFF. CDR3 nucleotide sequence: TGTGCCAGCAGCTCAACGACTAGCGGGGGACCCTACAATGAGCAGTTCTTC.

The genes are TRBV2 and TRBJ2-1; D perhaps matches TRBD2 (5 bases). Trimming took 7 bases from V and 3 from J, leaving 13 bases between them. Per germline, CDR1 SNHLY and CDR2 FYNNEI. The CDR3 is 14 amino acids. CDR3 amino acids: CASTLAGLYNEQFF. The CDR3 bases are TGTGCCAGCACTCTAGCTGGGCTCTACAATGAGCAGTTCTTC.

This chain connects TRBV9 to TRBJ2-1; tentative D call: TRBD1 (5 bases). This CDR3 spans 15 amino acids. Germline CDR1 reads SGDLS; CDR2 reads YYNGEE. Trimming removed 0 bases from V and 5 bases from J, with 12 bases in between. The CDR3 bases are TGTGCCAGCAGCGTAGAGGCGACAGCGAACAATGAGCAGTTCTTC. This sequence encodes CASSVEATANNEQFF.

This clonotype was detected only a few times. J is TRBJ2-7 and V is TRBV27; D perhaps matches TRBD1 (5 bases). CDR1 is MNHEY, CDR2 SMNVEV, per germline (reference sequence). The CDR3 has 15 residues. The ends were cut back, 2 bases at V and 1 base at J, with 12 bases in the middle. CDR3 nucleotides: TGTGCCAGCAGTTTACGAGACAGACATTCCTACGAGCAGTACTTC. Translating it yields CASSLRDRHSYEQYF.

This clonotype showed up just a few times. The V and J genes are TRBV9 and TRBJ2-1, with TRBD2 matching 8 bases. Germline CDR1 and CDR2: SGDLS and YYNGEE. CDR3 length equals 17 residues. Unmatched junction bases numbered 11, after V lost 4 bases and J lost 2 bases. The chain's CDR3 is CASSPRGSGATYNEQFF. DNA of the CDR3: TGTGCCAGCAGCCCCCGGGGTAGCGGGGCTACCTACAATGAGCAGTTCTTC.

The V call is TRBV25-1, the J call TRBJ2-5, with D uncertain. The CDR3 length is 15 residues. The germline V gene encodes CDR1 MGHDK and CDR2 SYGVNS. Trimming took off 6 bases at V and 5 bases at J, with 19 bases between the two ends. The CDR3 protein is CASSLLETPRETQYF. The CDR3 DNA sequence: TGTGCCAGCAGCCTTCTCGAGACCCCGAGGGAGACCCAGTACTTC.

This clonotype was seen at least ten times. The CDR3 loop is CASTPGGSTDTQYF. DNA of the CDR3: TGTGCCAGCACCCCGGGGGGGAGCACAGATACGCAGTATTTT. The chain couples TRBV12-3 or TRBV12-4 to TRBJ2-3; 8 positions agree with TRBD2. This CDR3 is 14 amino acids long. The V segment lost 7 bases and the J segment 0 bases; nucleotides outside the gene matches: 3.

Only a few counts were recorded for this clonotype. DNA for the CDR3: TGTGCCAGCAGTCCCCAGCGGGGGGCCTACAATGAGCAGTTCTTC. Translation: CASSPQRGAYNEQFF. The rearrangement uses TRBV12-3 or TRBV12-4 and TRBJ2-1; TRBD2 matches at 9 bases. The CDR3 sequence is 15 residues long. V gave up 5 bases and J gave up 2 bases; unmatched junction bases: 4.

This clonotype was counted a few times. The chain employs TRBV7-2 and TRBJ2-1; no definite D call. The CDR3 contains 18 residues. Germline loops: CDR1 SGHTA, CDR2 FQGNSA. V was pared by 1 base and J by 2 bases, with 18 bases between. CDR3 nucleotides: TGTGCCAGCAGCTTAGGGCCCCTCCGCGTCAGACCCTACAATGAGCAGTTCTTC. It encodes CASSLGPLRVRPYNEQFF.

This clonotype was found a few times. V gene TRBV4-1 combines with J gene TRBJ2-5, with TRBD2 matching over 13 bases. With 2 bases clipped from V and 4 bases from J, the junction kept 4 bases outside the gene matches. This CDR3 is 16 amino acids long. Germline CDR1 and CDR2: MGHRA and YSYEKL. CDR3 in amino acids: CASSQLGLAGAETQYF. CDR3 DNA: TGCGCCAGCAGCCAACTAGGACTAGCGGGAGCAGAGACCCAGTACTTC.

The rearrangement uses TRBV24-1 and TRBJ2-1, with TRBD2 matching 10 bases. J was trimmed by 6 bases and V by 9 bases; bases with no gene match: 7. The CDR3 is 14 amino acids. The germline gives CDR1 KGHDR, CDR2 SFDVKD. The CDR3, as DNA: TGTGCCACCGCGAGAAGCGGGGGGGCCAATGAGCAGTTCTTC. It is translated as CATARSGGANEQFF.

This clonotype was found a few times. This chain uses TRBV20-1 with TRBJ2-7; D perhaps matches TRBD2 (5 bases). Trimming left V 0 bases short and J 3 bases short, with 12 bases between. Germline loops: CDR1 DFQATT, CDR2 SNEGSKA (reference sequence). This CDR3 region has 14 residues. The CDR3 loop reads CSARDQLGSYEQYF. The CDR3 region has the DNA TGCAGTGCTAGAGACCAACTAGGTAGCTACGAGCAGTACTTC.

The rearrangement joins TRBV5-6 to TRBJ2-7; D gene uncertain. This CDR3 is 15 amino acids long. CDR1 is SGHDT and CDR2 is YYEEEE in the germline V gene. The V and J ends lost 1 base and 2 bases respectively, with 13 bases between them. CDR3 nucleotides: TGTGCCAGCAGCTTGTACGGCAAACAAACCTACGAGCAGTACTTC. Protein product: CASSLYGKQTYEQYF.

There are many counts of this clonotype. The CDR3 protein is CASRTTGQAKDGYTF. For the CDR3, the DNA is TGTGCCAGCAGGACGACCGGACAGGCCAAGGATGGCTACACCTTC. The chain links TRBV12-3 or TRBV12-4 to TRBJ1-2, with 7 bases fitting TRBD1. The CDR3 is 15 amino acids. J was trimmed by 6 bases and V by 6 bases; bases with no gene match: 13.

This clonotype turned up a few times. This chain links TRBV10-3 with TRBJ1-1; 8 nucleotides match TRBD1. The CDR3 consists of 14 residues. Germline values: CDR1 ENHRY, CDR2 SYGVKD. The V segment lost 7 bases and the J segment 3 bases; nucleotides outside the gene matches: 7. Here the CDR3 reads CAITKDRDDTEAFF. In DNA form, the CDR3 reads TGTGCCATCACCAAGGACAGGGACGACACTGAAGCTTTCTTT.